Each of the 25 T cell receptor beta chains below was sequenced from the same sample in a study of control samples from healthy donors and cancer patients. Assay: immunoSEQ multiplex PCR; the TCRdb copy retains only in-frame clones and omits some. The data show around 140,000 clones, more than 85% seen once. The specimen sequenced was blood. The receptors here all came from a man aged 25 to 40 in good health.

V usage is TRBV5-1 and J usage is TRBJ2-7; 11 positions agree with TRBD1. CDR3 length: 15 residues. J was trimmed by 6 bases and V by 0 bases; bases with no gene match: 5. Germline V CDR1 and CDR2: SGHRS, YFSETQ. CDR3 loop: CASSLAGQGAFEQYF. As DNA, the CDR3 is TGCGCCAGCAGCTTGGCCGGACAGGGGGCGTTCGAGCAGTACTTC. The full variable domain, with the rest looked up from reference TRBV5-1 and TRBJ2-7, is KAGVTQTPRYLIKTRGQQVTLSCSPISGHRSVSWYQQTPGQGLQFLFEYFSETQRNKGNFPGRFSGRQFSNSRSEMNVSTLELGDSALYLCASSLAGQGAFEQYFGPGTRLTVT.

V gene TRBV12-3 or TRBV12-4 combines with J gene TRBJ2-2; D unclear. With 4 bases removed from V and 5 bases from J, the gap between germline ends came to 2 bases. The CDR3 contains 11 residues. The CDR3 region is CASSYTGELFF. CDR3 bases: TGTGCCAGCAGTTATACCGGGGAGCTGTTTTTT.

Points on this clone: The CDR3 end shows no conserved phenylalanine or tryptophan, and so a read error is likely. The DNA is omitted, as the CDR3 cannot be located on it reliably, and the CDR3 follows TCRdb's listing. V usage is TRBV13 and J usage is TRBJ1-2. Germline lookup yields CDR1 PRHDT and CDR2 FYEKMQ (reference sequence). 8 amino acids form the CDR3, both terminal residues included. The chain's CDR3 is CATPPEGC.

V usage is TRBV19 and J usage is TRBJ1-2; the D is unclear. V was clipped by 4 bases and J by 6 bases, with 12 bases between them. Germline assignment: CDR1 LNHDA and CDR2 SQIVND (reference sequence). The CDR3 has 13 residues. This chain's CDR3 is CASSNSPSDGYTF. The CDR3 region has the DNA TGTGCCAGTAGTAATAGCCCTTCGGATGGCTACACCTTC.

This clone was counted between two and nine times. The V gene is TRBV6-1, the J gene TRBJ1-6; TRBD1 aligns across 9 bases. The CDR3 is 16 residues long. Germline CDR1 reads MNHNS; CDR2 reads SASEGT. V dropped 2 bases and J dropped 8; count of bases not matched to a gene: 7. The CDR3 region is CASSERRQGVDSPLHF. The DNA of the CDR3 is TGTGCCAGCAGTGAACGCCGACAGGGGGTTGATTCACCCCTCCACTTT.

V gene TRBV5-1 combines with J gene TRBJ1-1; D is unresolved. In germline, CDR1 is SGHRS, CDR2 YFSETQ. The CDR3 runs 16 residues. The V and J ends lost 0 bases and 1 base respectively, with 13 bases between them. The CDR3 nucleotides read TGCGCCAGCAGCTTGGAGACGGGTACTCCGAACACTGAAGCTTTCTTT. This sequence encodes CASSLETGTPNTEAFF.

V is TRBV6-6 and J is TRBJ2-7; 7 nucleotides line up with TRBD2. Per the germline V gene, CDR1 is MNHNY and CDR2 is SVGAGI (reference sequence). There are 14 residues in the CDR3. The V segment lost 0 bases and the J segment 5 bases; nucleotides outside the gene matches: 4. The CDR3 sequence is CASSYSGGIDEQYF. Written as DNA, the CDR3 is TGTGCCAGCAGTTACTCGGGGGGGATCGACGAGCAGTACTTC.

The rearrangement links TRBV28 to TRBJ1-2, with D perhaps matching TRBD1 (5 bases). Germline-derived CDR1 and CDR2 are MDHEN and SYDVKM. Trimming cost V 5 bases and J 7 bases, with 20 bases left between them. The CDR3 consists of 15 residues. CDR3 nucleotide sequence: TGTGCCAGCAGTCAAAACGCTGTGGGGCTGGGTGGCTACACCTTC. Protein: CASSQNAVGLGGYTF.

The table lists this clone with a few counts. Within the sample, other DNA sequences also encode this same CDR3. The V and J genes are TRBV6-5 and TRBJ2-7; TRBD1 aligns across 7 bases. CDR3 length equals 11 residues. V was pared by 6 bases and J by 4 bases, with 0 bases of the junction left unmatched. CDR1 and CDR2 (germline): MNHEY, SVGAGI. For the CDR3, the DNA is TGTGCCAGCAGACAGGGGTACGAGCAGTACTTC. It translates to CASRQGYEQYF.

This chain connects TRBV12-2 to TRBJ2-4; TRBD2 reflects the table's D call only, with no check against the DNA. TRBV12-2 is given as a pseudogene. This CDR3 comprises 20 residues. CDR3 region: CASRPTLPTSGGVAKNIQYF. In DNA, the CDR3 is TGTGCAAGTCGCCCGACCCTACCGACTAGCGGGGGGGTGGCCAAAAACATTCAGTACTTC.

The V and J genes are TRBV19 and TRBJ1-4; 9 nucleotides line up with TRBD1. Germline V gives CDR1 LNHDA, CDR2 SQIVND (reference sequence). Trimming cost V 5 bases and J 8 bases; bases outside gene matches: 9. The CDR3 spans 15 residues. The CDR3 bases are TGTGCCAGTAGTTCGGGACAGGGAGGTAGGGAAAAACTGTTTTTT. Protein sequence: CASSSGQGGREKLFF.

This rearrangement joins TRBV2 to TRBJ1-1, with TRBD1 as a possible D gene (5 bases). V was cut by 10 bases and J by 2 bases, with 17 bases left in between. Per the germline V gene, CDR1 is SNHLY and CDR2 is FYNNEI. The CDR3 sequence is 14 residues long. CDR3 in amino acids: CATLLGRANTEAFF. CDR3 DNA sequence: TGTGCCACCTTACTGGGACGGGCAAACACTGAAGCTTTCTTT.

This clone was picked up one time. This chain joins TRBV4-1 and TRBJ1-1; D not resolved. Germline values: CDR1 MGHRA, CDR2 YSYEKL. Trimming removed 0 bases from V and 0 bases from J, with 8 bases in between. The CDR3 length is 15 residues. CDR3 in amino acids: CASSQESLMNTEAFF. CDR3 bases: TGCGCCAGCAGCCAAGAAAGCCTCATGAACACTGAAGCTTTCTTT.

This rearrangement joins TRBV12-3 or TRBV12-4 to TRBJ1-1, with D unclear. V was pared by 8 bases and J by 6 bases, with 13 bases between. The length of the CDR3 is 12 residues. The CDR3 DNA reads TGTGCCAGCGAGGGCCAATCGGCTGAAGCTTTCTTT. This codes for CASEGQSAEAFF.

The chain joins TRBV14 to TRBJ2-7; D uncertain. The length of the CDR3 is 12 residues. Trimming removed 0 bases from V and 3 bases from J, with 3 bases in between. Per germline, CDR1 SGHDN and CDR2 FVKESK. CDR3 loop: CASSQEIYEQYF. The CDR3 DNA reads TGTGCCAGCAGCCAAGAGATCTACGAGCAGTACTTC.

V and J are TRBV3-1 (or the pseudogene TRBV3-2) and TRBJ1-2; no clear D gene. The CDR3 has 14 amino acids. Trimming left V 1 base short and J 4 bases short, with 10 bases between. From germline, CDR1 is LGHDT and CDR2 YNNKEL (reference sequence). The CDR3 DNA sequence: TGTGCCAGCAGCCAAGGCGCAGGCCGCTATGGCTACACCTTC. This gives the protein CASSQGAGRYGYTF.

The genes are TRBV28 and TRBJ2-7, with 10 nucleotides matching TRBD1. The CDR3 has 14 amino acids. Trimming removed 6 bases from V and 2 bases from J; junction bases left unmatched: 4. The V gene's germline CDR1 is MDHEN and CDR2 SYDVKM. The CDR3 reads CASRPGTGAYEQYF. The CDR3 nucleotides are TGTGCCAGCAGACCCGGGACAGGGGCCTACGAGCAGTACTTC.

This sequence joins TRBV15 and TRBJ1-3; tentative D call: TRBD1 (5 bases). The V gene's germline CDR1 is LNHNV and CDR2 YYDKDF (reference sequence). The CDR3 loop spans 15 amino acids. Between the trimmed V and J ends, which lost 1 base and 4 bases, there was a span of 11 bases. CDR3 protein: CATSRAGAGGNTIYF. The CDR3 nucleotides read TGTGCCACCAGCAGAGCTGGGGCAGGAGGAAACACCATATATTTT.

CDR3 sequence reads: CASSLNLNYGYTF. The CDR3 coding sequence is TGTGCCAGCAGTTTAAACCTGAACTATGGCTACACCTTC. The chain joins TRBV12-3 or TRBV12-4 to TRBJ1-2; D gene ambiguous. V dropped 2 bases and J dropped 2 bases, with 6 bases sitting between them. CDR3 length: 13 residues.

The rearrangement uses TRBV9 and TRBJ2-2; D perhaps matches TRBD1 (6 bases). Germline V CDR1 and CDR2: SGDLS, YYNGEE. V shed 6 bases and J shed 6 bases, with 24 bases lying between them. CDR3 size: 17 residues. The CDR3 sequence: CASTPDSGVVSAGELFF. DNA for the CDR3: TGTGCCAGCACCCCGGACAGTGGGGTGGTTTCGGCCGGGGAGCTGTTTTTT.

The chain recombines TRBV24-1 with TRBJ2-5; D gene unclear. The CDR3 is 16 amino acids. Trimming left V 7 bases short and J 2 bases short, with 19 bases between. Germline CDR1 reads KGHDR; CDR2 reads SFDVKD. The CDR3: CATSEGPNAPQETQYF. The DNA of the CDR3 is TGTGCCACCAGCGAAGGGCCTAACGCACCTCAAGAGACCCAGTACTTC.

The gene calls are TRBV5-1 and TRBJ1-1; 11 bases match TRBD1. V shed 4 bases, J shed 2 bases, and the junction held 4 bases outside the gene matches. CDR3 length equals 15 residues. Germline lookup yields CDR1 SGHRS and CDR2 YFSETQ. CDR3 region: CASSLGTGGNTEAFF. The CDR3 region has the DNA TGCGCCAGCAGCCTCGGGACAGGGGGAAACACTGAAGCTTTCTTT.

This chain joins TRBV29-1 and TRBJ2-7; the match to TRBD2 covers 7 bases. V lost 4 bases and J lost 4; bases outside the gene matches: 7. This CDR3 region has 13 residues. Per the germline V gene, CDR1 is SQVTM and CDR2 is ANQGSEA. The DNA for the CDR3 is TGCAGCGTTGTATGGCGGGGGACGTACGAGCAGTACTTC. This sequence encodes CSVVWRGTYEQYF.

The sample holds one count of this clone. The J gene is TRBJ1-4, the V gene TRBV6-1, with 9 bases lining up with TRBD1. After removal of 1 base from V and 8 bases from J, the junction contained 17 bases not matched to a gene. Germline V gives CDR1 MNHNS, CDR2 SASEGT. This CDR3 contains 19 residues. The CDR3 DNA reads as TGTGCCAGCAGTGAAGTCCTCCCACAGGGGGCGGCAGTTTGGGAAAAACTGTTTTTT. It yields the protein CASSEVLPQGAAVWEKLFF.

The gene calls are TRBV19 and TRBJ1-5, with D perhaps matching TRBD1 (5 bases). Per germline, CDR1 LNHDA and CDR2 SQIVND (reference sequence). Trimming left V 5 bases short and J 5 bases short, with 10 bases between. The CDR3 is made up of 13 amino acids. The CDR3 DNA reads as TGTGCCAGTAGTCAGGGTGCGTATCAGCCCCAGCATTTT. Its protein product is CASSQGAYQPQHF.